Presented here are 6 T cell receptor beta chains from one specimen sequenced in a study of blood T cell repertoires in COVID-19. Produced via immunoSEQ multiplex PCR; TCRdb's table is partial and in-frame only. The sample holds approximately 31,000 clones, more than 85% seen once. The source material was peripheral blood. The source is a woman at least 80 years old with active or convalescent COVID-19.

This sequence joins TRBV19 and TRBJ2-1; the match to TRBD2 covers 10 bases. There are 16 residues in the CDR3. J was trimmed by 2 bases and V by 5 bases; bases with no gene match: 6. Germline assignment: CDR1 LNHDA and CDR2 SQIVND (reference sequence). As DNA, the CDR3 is TGTGCCAGTAGTCCCCAAGGGACTAGCGCCTACAATGAGCAGTTCTTC. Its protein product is CASSPQGTSAYNEQFF.

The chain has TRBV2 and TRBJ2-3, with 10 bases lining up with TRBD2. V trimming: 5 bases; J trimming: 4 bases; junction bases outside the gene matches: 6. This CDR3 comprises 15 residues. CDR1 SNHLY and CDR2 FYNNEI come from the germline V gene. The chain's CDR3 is CASSRAGGPPDTQYF. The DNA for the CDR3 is TGTGCCAGCAGTCGAGCGGGGGGGCCGCCAGATACGCAGTATTTT.

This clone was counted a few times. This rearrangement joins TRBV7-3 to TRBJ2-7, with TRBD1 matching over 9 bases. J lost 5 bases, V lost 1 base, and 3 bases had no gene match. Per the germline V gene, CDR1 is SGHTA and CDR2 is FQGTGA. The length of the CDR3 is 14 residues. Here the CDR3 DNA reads TGTGCCAGCAGCTTAATGGGACAGGGCCACGAGCAGTACTTC. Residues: CASSLMGQGHEQYF.

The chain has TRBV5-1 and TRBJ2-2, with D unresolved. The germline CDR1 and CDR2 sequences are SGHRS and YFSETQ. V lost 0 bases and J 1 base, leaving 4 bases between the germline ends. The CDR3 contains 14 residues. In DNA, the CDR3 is TGCGCCAGCAGCTTGGCCCGGAACACCGGGGAGCTGTTTTTT. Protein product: CASSLARNTGELFF.

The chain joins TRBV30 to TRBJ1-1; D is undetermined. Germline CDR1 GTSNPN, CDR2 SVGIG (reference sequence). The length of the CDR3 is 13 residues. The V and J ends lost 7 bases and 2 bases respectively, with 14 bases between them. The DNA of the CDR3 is TGTGCCTTTCTGCCCCGGGAAAACACTGAAGCTTTCTTT. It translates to CAFLPRENTEAFF.

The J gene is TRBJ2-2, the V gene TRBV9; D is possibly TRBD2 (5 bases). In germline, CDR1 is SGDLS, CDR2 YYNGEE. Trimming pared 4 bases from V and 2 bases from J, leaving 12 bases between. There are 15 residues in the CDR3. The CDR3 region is CASSPTIPNTGELFF. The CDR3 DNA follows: TGTGCCAGCAGCCCGACTATACCAAACACCGGGGAGCTGTTTTTT.